This T cell receptor (beta chain) stems from a study of molecular identifiers for immune sequencing clone quantification (dated by TCRdb to 2017 to 2018). Describing the broader study: In a replicate experiment, RNA from around 18,000 or 91,000 naive CD8 T cells was split into five aliquots, four of which were sequenced. This methods study used CD8 T cells to benchmark TCR RNA copy counting and molecular-identifier clustering-based TCR repertoire sequencing (MIDCIRS).

Libraries were made using PCR. The reads were generated on a NextSeq 500. Bulk TCR libraries were generated as previously described, with the TCR primers listed in Table S5 used. Total RNA was purified with the Qiagen AllPrep DNA/RNA kit. Before analysis, reads from multiple sequencing runs of the same library were pooled. As for the authors' bioinformatics: Reads were retained only if their TCR constant sequence matched exactly, and those retained reads were trimmed to 150 nt and grouped according to their 12-nt molecular barcodes. Reads within each barcode group were sub-clustered using a 15% Levenshtein threshold, and quality-weighted consensus sequences were constructed for each RNA molecule. Non-functional sequences were removed, as were lower-count sequences one edit away from another. Based on a fit of two negative binomial distributions, barcode sub-clusters having less than 20% of the maximum read count were discarded. Starting from the raw public reads, TCRdb applied fastp trimming at Q25, assembled clones with MiXCR and retained in-frame beta chains. CDR3 protein duplicates are merged, each entry listing the most common genes and DNA. For this entry, the V and J calls and clone size follow TCRdb and not the study's own pipeline. Across this sample there are some 680,000 distinct CDR3 sequences, with roughly 25% seen only once. The top ten clonotypes cover around 0.78% of the sample.

Naive CD8 T cell libraries were made from 20,000 to 1,000,000 sorted cells using 10%, 30% or 50% of purified RNA. Naive CD8 T cells, defined as CD8+CD4-CCR7+CD45RA+, were FACS-sorted into RLT Plus buffer on a BD FACSAria II. To test detection sensitivity, Jurkat RNA equivalent to ten TCR copies was spiked into samples of roughly 17,000-1,000,000 naive CD8 T cells. Enrichment of CD8 T cells was performed with RosetteSep CD8+ T Cell Enrichment Cocktail and Ficoll-Paque, after which ACK red cell lysis was carried out. Taken from cysteine to phenylalanine, the CDR3 has 15 residues. Only CDR3 DNA is held: 45 bases, read in frame from base 1. CDR1 and CDR2 are drawn from the germline V gene: SGDLS, YYNGEE. V and J lose 3 bases and 5 bases, and a span of 17 bases separates them. This clonotype was seen repeatedly, ten times or more. This receptor's antigen is unknown. The sample holds no much larger clone one base away, and base qualities are not on file.

The study at large found these results: Identical TCR molecules sharing a barcode could cause highly expanded clone sizes to be underestimated. In CMV-specific effector cells, clones with more than 20 RNA copies contained over 98% of molecules, whereas in naive cells such clones contained under 1% of molecules. Spiked-in Jurkat TCR RNA (around eleven copies' worth), which is not part of the donor repertoire, was contained in the naive libraries. Modeling indicated about 3 TCR RNA copies recovered per cell, compared with 9.5 to 10 by digital PCR, which implies a capture efficiency of approximately 30%. Even against a background of 800,000 to 1,000,000 naive CD8 T cells, spiked-in Jurkat TCR RNA amounting to a single cell's worth was reported to be detectable. When barcode sub-clustering was left out, chimeric consensus sequences inflated TCR diversity, with chimeras reaching as high as 47%.

The clonotype comes from a human donor in good health. Some libraries in this study had Jurkat cell RNA spiked in. This chain is built from TRBV9 and TRBJ1-1, and possibly TRBD1, on 6 matching bases. The sequencing input was naive CD8+ T cells from blood, with Jurkat cell RNA spiked in. Sample cell subset or site, as interpreted from the label and publication: FACS-sorted CD8+CD4-CCR7+CD45RA+ naive T cells. The DNA reads as follows: TGTGCCAGCAGCGAGGGAGGACAGCGAACAACTGAAGCTTTCTTT. This encodes CASSEGGQRTTEAFF.